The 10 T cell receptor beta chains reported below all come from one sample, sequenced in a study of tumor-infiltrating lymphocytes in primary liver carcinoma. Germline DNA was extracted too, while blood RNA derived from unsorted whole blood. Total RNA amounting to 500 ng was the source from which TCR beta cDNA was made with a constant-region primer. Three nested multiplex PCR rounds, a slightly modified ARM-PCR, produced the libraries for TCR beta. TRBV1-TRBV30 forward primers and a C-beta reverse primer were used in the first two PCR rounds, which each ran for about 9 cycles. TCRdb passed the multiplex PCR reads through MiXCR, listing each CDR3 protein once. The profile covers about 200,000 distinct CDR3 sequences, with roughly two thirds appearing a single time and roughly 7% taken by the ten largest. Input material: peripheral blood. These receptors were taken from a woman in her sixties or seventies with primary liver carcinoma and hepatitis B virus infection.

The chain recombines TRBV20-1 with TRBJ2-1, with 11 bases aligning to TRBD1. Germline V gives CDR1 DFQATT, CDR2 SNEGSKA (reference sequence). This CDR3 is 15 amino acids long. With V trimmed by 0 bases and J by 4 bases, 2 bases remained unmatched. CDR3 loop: CSARDRDRGYNEQFF. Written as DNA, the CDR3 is TGCAGTGCTAGAGATCGGGACAGGGGGTACAATGAGCAGTTCTTC.

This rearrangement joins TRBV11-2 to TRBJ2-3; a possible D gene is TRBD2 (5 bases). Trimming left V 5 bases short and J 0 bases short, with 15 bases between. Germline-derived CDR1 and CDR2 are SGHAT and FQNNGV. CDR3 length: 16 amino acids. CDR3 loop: CASSPGSVASTDTQYF. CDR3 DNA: TGTGCCAGCAGCCCTGGTAGCGTGGCTAGCACAGATACGCAGTATTTT.

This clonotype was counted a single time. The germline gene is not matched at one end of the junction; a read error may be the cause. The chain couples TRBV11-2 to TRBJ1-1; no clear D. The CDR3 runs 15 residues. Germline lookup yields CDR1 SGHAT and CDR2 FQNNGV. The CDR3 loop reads CASCLEHGGNTEAFF. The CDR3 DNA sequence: TGTGCCAGCTGCTTAGAACACGGCGGTAACACTGAGGCTTTCTTT.

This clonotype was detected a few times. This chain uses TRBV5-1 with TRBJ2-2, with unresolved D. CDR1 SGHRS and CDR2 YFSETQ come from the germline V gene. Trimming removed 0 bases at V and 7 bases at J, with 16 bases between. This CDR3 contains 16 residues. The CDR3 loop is CASSLVADHRYGELFF. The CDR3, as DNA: TGCGCCAGCAGCTTGGTCGCCGACCACCGGTACGGGGAGCTGTTTTTT.

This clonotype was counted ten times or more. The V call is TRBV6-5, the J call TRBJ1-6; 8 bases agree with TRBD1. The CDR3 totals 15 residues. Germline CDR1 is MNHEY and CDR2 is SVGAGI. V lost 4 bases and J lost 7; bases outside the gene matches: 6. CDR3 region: CASSWSGGPNSPLHF. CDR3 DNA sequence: TGTGCCAGCAGTTGGTCAGGGGGCCCAAATTCACCCCTCCACTTT.

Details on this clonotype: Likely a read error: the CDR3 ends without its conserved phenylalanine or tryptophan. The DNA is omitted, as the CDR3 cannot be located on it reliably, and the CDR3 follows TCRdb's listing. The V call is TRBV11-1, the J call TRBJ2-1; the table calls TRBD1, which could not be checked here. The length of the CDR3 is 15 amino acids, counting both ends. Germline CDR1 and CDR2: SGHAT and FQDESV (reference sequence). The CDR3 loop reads CASSLGGMTYNERFL.

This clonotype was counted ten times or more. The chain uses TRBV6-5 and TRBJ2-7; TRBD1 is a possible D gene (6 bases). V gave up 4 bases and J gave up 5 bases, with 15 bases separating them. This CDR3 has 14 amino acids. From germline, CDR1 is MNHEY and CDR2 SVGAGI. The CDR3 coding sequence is TGTGCCAGCAGTTCAGCAGGGGATCGCAACGAGCAGTACTTC. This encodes CASSSAGDRNEQYF.

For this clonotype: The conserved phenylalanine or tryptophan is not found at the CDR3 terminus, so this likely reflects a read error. In nucleotides, the CDR3 is TGCAGTGTTGGCGGCGGGTCCTACGAGCAGTACTCC. This gives the protein CSVGGGSYEQYS. The chain employs TRBV29-1 and TRBJ2-7; D is possibly TRBD2 (5 bases). The CDR3 covers 12 residues. The germline V gene has CDR1 SQVTM and CDR2 ANQGSEA.

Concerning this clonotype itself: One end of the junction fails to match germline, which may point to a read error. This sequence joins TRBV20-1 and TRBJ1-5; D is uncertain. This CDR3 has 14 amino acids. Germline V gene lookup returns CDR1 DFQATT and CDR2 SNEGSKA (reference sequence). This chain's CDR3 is CSASVVTSNHPQHF. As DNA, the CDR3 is TGCAGTGCTAGTGTTGTCACGAGCAATCATCCCCAGCATTTT.

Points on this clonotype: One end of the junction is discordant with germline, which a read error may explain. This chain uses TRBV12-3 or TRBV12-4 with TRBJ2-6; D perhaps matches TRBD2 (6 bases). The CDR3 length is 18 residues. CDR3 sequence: CANSFRSGGVAGANVLTF. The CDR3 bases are TGTGCCAACAGTTTCCGTTCCGGGGGAGTGGCTGGGGCCAACGTCTTGACTTTC.